This T cell receptor beta chain was sequenced during a study of patients and donors after allogeneic stem cell transplantation. This clonotype was picked up a small number of times. TCRdb reanalysed the RT-PCR reads using MiXCR and keeps one entry per CDR3 protein. The profile shows about 72,000 distinct CDR3 sequences, around 27% of them singletons. This TCR was sampled from a human donor who was either an allogeneic HSCT recipient or a stem cell or donor lymphocyte infusion donor (not recorded which). It is not recorded whose cells these are; they may come from a transplant donor. The sample comprised blood, either unsorted or a sorted T cell fraction (not recorded which).

CDR3 in amino acids: CATSRDRGTDYNSPLHF. In DNA form, the CDR3 reads TGTGCCACCAGCAGAGATCGGGGGACGGATTATAATTCACCCCTCCACTTT. The genes are TRBV15 and TRBJ1-6; TRBD1 might be the D (5 bases). Germline loops: CDR1 LNHNV, CDR2 YYDKDF (reference sequence). Trimming pared 0 bases from V and 4 bases from J, leaving 13 bases between. This CDR3 has 17 residues.